This T cell receptor (beta chain) was profiled in a study of identical twins. Study-wide points: Among beta out-of-frame sequences, excess sharing between twins appeared weaker.

This clonotype was observed many times. Its antigen is not known. MiXCR, run by TCRdb on the 5' RACE reads, gives a single entry per CDR3 protein. This sample carries some 710,000 distinct CDR3 sequences, roughly 6% of them seen once, and the ten largest clones take 1.5% to 2%. The clonotype originates from a man aged 18 to 35 in good health. Sequencing was carried out using naive T cells sorted from blood.

CDR3 nucleotides: TGTGCCAGCAAGACACCGGGACTAGCGACCTCCCAGATGTGCGAGCAGTACGTC. Residues: CASKTPGLATSQMCEQYV. The chain uses TRBV12-3 or TRBV12-4 and TRBJ2-7; 10 nucleotides line up with TRBD2. This CDR3 is built from 18 residues. V lost 7 bases and J lost 6; bases outside the gene matches: 21.